This T cell receptor beta chain was documented in a study of blood T cell repertoires in COVID-19 (dated by TCRdb to 2019 to 2021). About the full investigation: Samples from collaborators originated in the United States, Italy and Spain and spanned both the acute and convalescent phases of COVID-19. The material from the prospective study consisted of cDNA or gDNA derived from T cells, B-cell-depleted T cells, or PBMCs. Subjects who had been exposed to COVID-19, were actively infected with it, or had recovered from it provided the deeply sampled blood TCRbeta repertoires that made up the dataset. The repertoires were released in a freely available public database intended as a resource for research on the immune response to SARS-CoV-2. The samples were drawn from the first 160 participants of the ongoing ImmuneRACE study and from 1,254 subjects provided by 6 global collaborators. Sample metadata almost always included a de-identified subject ID, COVID-19 status, age in years and sex. Where available, HLA class I and class II types were taken from metadata supplied by the sample provider and were not determined by assay-based typing.

Findings and caveats that apply to the study as a whole: How much clinical and demographic metadata was included differed by source and by participant, and the metadata was provided uncurated.

Note on this clone: There is no known antigen for this receptor. No base-level quality is on record; no much larger clone is a single base apart.

At one collaborating source in Seattle, patients were enrolled during active infection and were followed longitudinally through the course of disease. Each collaborating institution followed its own protocols to collect whole blood in K2EDTA tubes. Collaborator samples were shipped for TCRbeta analysis as frozen whole blood, isolated PBMCs, or DNA extracted from either sample type. TCRbeta CDR3 regions were amplified from genomic DNA using the immunoSEQ Assay, a bias-controlled multiplex PCR. The authors' analysis ran thus. Within the assay, amplification of reference gene primers was used to estimate how many nucleated cells each sample contained. Sequence reads were collapsed and filtered to measure the absolute abundance of every unique TCRbeta CDR3 rearrangement. For each sample, productive Simpson clonality was calculated as the square root of Simpson's diversity index across productive rearrangements. TCRdb stores this immuneACCESS table with in-frame sequences only. Part of the clones is absent; in the studies checked, under half of the shortfall reflects unresolved V genes, and no reason is known for the rest. V and J calls and clone size are copied from that table; D and trimming were computed from the DNA. The sample table shows fewer than 250,000 clones, and 65% to 90% are seen once. 11% of the sample comes from the top ten.

In the germline V gene (reference sequence), CDR1 corresponds to SEHNR and CDR2 to FQNEAQ. The CDR3 starts with the cysteine, ends with the phenylalanine, and has 15 residues. The kept DNA is CDR3 alone, 45 bases in frame from the first base. Trimming takes 0 bases off V and 5 bases off J; junction bases not matched to a gene: 6. Recombination connected TRBV7-9 to TRBJ1-2; the junction holds 7 bases that match TRBD1. The source of this sequence is a man aged 45 to 65 with COVID-19, enrolled during active disease. Sequencing used peripheral blood. In nucleotides, the sequence is TGTGCCAGCAGCTTAGCGGGCAGGGGGATATATGGCTACACCTTC. Its protein reads: CASSLAGRGIYGYTF.